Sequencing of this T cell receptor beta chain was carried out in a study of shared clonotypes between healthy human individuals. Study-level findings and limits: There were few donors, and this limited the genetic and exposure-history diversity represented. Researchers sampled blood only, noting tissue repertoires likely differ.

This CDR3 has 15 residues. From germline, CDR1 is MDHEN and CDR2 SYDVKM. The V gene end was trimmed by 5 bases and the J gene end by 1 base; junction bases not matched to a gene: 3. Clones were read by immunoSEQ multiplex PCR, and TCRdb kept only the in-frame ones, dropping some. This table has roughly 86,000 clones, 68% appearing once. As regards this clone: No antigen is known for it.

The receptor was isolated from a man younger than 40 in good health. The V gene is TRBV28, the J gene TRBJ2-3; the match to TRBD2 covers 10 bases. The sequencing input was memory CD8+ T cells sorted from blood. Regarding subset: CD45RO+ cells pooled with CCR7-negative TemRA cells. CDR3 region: CASSPLAGRTDTQYF. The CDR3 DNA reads TGTGCCAGCAGTCCACTAGCGGGGCGCACAGATACGCAGTATTTT.